This T cell receptor (beta chain) came from a study of T cell changes during pregnancy in multiple sclerosis. The data were produced by immunoSEQ multiplex PCR, yet TCRdb's version contains in-frame clones alone and is incomplete. The table includes some 40,000 clones, about 88% detected once. CDR3 length equals 11 residues. CDR1 SEHNR and CDR2 FQNEAQ come from the germline V gene (reference sequence). V was shortened by 11 bases and J by 5 bases, with 12 bases between the two germline ends. This clonotype originated in a female donor with multiple sclerosis, enrolled in a pregnancy study. The chain uses TRBV7-9 and TRBJ1-1; maybe TRBD1 (5 bases). This specimen was CD8+ T cells from peripheral blood mononuclear cells, taken in the first trimester of pregnancy. The CDR3 is CAYWGETEAFF. The CDR3 nucleotides read TGTGCCTATTGGGGGGAGACTGAAGCTTTCTTT.